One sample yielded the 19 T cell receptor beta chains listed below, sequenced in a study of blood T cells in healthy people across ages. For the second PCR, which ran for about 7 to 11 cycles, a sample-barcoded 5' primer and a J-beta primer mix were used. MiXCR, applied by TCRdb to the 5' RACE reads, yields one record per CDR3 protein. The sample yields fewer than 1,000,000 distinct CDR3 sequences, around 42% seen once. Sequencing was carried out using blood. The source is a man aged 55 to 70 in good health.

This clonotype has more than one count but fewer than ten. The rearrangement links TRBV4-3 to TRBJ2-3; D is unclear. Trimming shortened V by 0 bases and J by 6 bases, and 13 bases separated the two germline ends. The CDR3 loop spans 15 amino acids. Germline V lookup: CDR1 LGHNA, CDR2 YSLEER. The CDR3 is CASSQDSTAGDTQYF. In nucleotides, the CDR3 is TGCGCCAGCAGCCAAGATAGTACAGCCGGTGATACGCAGTATTTT.

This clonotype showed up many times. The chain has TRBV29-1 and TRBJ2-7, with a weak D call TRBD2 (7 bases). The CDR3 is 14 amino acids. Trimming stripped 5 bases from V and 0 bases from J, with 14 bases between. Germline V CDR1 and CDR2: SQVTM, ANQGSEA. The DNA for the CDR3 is TGCAGCGTTAGCGCGGGGGCCCTCTCCTACGAGCAGTACTTC. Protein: CSVSAGALSYEQYF.

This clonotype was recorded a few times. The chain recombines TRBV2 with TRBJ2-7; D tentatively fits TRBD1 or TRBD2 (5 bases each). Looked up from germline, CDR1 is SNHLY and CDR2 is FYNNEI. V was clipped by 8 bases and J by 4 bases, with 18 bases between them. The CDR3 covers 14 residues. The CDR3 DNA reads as TGTGCCAGCCCCTCGGGGCCCAGAGTGTACGAGCAGTACTTC. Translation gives CASPSGPRVYEQYF.

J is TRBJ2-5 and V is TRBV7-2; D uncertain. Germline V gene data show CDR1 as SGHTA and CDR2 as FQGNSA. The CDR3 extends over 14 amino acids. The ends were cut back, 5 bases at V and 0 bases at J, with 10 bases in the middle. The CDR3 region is CASSEDLYQETQYF. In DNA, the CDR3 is TGTGCCAGCAGCGAAGACTTGTACCAAGAGACCCAGTACTTC.

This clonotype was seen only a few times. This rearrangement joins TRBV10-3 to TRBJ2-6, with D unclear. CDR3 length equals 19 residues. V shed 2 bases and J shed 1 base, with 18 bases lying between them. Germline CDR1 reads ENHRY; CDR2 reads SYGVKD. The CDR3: CAISEVRLIGPSGANVLTF. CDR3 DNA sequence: TGTGCCATCAGTGAGGTTAGGCTAATCGGTCCTTCTGGGGCCAACGTCCTGACTTTC.

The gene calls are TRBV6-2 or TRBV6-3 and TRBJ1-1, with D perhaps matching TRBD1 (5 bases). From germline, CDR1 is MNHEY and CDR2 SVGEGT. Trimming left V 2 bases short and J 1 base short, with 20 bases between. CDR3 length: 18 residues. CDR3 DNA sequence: TGTGCCAGCAGTTACGATCCCAGCGAAGGACACTGGAACACTGAAGCTTTCTTT. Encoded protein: CASSYDPSEGHWNTEAFF.

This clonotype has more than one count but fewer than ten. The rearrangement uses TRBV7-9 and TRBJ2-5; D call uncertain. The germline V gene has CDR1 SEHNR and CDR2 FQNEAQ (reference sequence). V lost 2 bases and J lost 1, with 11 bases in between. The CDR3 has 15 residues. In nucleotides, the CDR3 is TGTGCCAGCAGCTTATACGTCGGCCTCCAAGAGACCCAGTACTTC. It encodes CASSLYVGLQETQYF.

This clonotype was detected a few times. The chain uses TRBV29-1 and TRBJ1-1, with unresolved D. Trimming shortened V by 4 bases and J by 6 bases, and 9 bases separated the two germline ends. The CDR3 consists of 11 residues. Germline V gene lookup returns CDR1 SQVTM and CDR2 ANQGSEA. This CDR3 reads CSVAGSAEAFF. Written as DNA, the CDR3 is TGCAGCGTTGCGGGGTCTGCTGAAGCTTTCTTT.

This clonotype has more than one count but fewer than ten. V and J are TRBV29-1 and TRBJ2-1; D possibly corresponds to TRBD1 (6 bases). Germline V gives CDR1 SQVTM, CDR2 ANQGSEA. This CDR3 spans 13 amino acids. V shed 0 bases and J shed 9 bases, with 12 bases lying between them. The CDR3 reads CSVEDNRVGEQFF. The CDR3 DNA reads TGCAGCGTTGAAGACAACAGGGTCGGTGAGCAGTTCTTC.

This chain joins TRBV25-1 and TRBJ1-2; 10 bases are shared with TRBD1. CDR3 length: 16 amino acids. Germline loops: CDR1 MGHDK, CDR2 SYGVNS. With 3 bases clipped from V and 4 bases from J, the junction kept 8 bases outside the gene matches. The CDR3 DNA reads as TGTGCCAGCAGTGATTTGAGGACAGGGGGGAGCTATGGCTACACCTTC. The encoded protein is CASSDLRTGGSYGYTF.

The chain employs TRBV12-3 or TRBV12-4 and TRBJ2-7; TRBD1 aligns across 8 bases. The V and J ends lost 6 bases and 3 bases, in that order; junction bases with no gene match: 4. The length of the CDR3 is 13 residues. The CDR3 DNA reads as TGTGCCAGCAGCCAGACAGGGGTCTACGAGCAGTACTTC. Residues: CASSQTGVYEQYF.

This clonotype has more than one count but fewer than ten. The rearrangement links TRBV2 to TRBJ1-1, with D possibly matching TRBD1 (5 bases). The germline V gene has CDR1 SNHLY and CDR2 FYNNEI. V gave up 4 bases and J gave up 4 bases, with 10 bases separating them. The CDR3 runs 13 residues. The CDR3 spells CASSGQGITEAFF. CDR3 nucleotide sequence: TGTGCCAGCAGTGGGCAGGGTATCACTGAAGCTTTCTTT.

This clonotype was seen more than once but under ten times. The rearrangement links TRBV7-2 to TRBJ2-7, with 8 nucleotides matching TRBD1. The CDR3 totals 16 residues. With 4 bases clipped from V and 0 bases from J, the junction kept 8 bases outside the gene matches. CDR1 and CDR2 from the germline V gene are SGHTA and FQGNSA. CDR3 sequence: CASSSAPGQVSYEQYF. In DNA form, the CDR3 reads TGTGCCAGCAGCTCTGCTCCGGGACAGGTCTCCTACGAGCAGTACTTC.

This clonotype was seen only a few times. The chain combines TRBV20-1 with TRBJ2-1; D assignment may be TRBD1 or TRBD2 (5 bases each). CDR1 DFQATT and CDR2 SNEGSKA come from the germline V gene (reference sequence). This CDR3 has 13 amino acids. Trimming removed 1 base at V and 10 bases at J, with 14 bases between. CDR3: CSARATIRGEQFF. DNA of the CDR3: TGCAGTGCTAGAGCAACGATCCGGGGCGAGCAGTTCTTC.

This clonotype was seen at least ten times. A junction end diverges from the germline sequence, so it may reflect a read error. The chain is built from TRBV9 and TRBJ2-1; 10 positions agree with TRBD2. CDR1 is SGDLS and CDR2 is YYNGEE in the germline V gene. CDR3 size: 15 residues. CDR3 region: CASSPSGGAYNEQFF. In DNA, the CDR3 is TGCGCCAGCAGCCCTAGCGGGGGAGCATACAATGAGCAGTTCTTC.

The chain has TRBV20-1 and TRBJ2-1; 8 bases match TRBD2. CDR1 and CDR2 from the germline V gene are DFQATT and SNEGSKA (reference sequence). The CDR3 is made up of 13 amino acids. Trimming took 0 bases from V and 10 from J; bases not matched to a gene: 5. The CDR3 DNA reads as TGCAGTGCTAGAGATGGAGGACTAGCCGAGCAGTTCTTC. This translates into CSARDGGLAEQFF.

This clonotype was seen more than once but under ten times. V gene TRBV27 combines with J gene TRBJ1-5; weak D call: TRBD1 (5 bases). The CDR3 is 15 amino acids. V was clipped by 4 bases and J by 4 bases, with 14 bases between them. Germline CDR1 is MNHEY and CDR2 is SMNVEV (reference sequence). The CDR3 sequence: CASSSRAGMNQPQHF. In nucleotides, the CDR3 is TGTGCCAGCAGTTCCAGGGCGGGCATGAATCAGCCCCAGCATTTT.

CDR3 amino acids: CASSQDPRMGEQYF. In nucleotides, the CDR3 is TGTGCCAGCAGCCAAGATCCGAGAATGGGAGAGCAGTACTTC. The J gene is TRBJ2-7, the V gene TRBV4-2; D ambiguous. Per germline, CDR1 LGHNA and CDR2 YNFKEQ. CDR3 length: 14 amino acids. V shed 0 bases and J shed 7 bases, with 13 bases lying between them.

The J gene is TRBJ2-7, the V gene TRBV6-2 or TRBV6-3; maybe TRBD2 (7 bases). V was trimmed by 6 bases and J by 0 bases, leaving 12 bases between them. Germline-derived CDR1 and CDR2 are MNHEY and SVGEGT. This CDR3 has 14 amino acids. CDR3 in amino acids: CASRGGQNSYEQYF. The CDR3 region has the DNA TGTGCCAGCAGGGGGGGGCAGAACTCCTACGAGCAGTACTTC.